This T cell receptor beta chain was recorded in a study of blood T cell repertoires in COVID-19. For the study at large: Acute and convalescent COVID-19 samples came from the United States, Italy and Spain.

Under the authors' procedure: Amplification with reference gene primers provided the estimates of nucleated cell counts. The table came from immunoSEQ multiplex PCR; TCRdb's copy has only in-frame clones and leaves some out. Clone size and the V and J calls come from that table; the DNA yielded D and trimming. The sample holds about 59,000 clones, around 70% seen once. The source is an older woman with acute or convalescent COVID-19. Source material: peripheral blood.

Written as DNA, the CDR3 is TGTGCCAGCAGCTTAGAGCGGGGTCCCCACCTAGAAGATACGCAGTATTTT. It specifies CASSLERGPHLEDTQYF. V and J are TRBV7-9 and TRBJ2-3; 7 bases match TRBD2. The germline CDR1 and CDR2 sequences are SEHNR and FQNEAQ (reference sequence). The ends lost 1 base at V and 5 bases at J; junction bases unmatched: 12. The CDR3 runs 17 residues.